This is a list of T cell receptor beta chains from one sample in a study of shared clonotypes between healthy human individuals. Measured with immunoSEQ multiplex PCR; TCRdb has only the in-frame clones, and not every one. In the table there are around 580,000 clones, roughly 98% of which are singletons. The sample consisted of naive CD8+ T cells sorted from blood. The receptors come from a man between 25 and 39 years old in good health. CDR3s include the opening cysteine and the closing phenylalanine or tryptophan. A D gene is named only where the DNA matches it firmly.

D: TRBD1
V: TRBV7-9
J: TRBJ1-4
CDR3: CASSFKRPGDRVLEKLFF
DNA: TGTGCCAGCAGCTTTAAAAGGCCGGGGGACAGGGTGCTTGAAAAACTGTTTTTT

D: TRBD1
V: TRBV6-5
J: TRBJ1-1
CDR3: CASSTTGGMNTEAFF
DNA: TGTGCCAGCAGTACCACAGGGGGTATGAACACTGAAGCTTTCTTT

D: NA
V: TRBV14
J: TRBJ2-7
CDR3: CASSRTLLPYEQYF
DNA: TGTGCCAGCAGTCGGACCCTTCTACCCTACGAGCAGTACTTC

D: NA
V: TRBV29-1
J: TRBJ2-7
CDR3: CSVEDDRYEQYF
DNA: TGCAGCGTTGAAGATGACAGGTACGAGCAGTACTTC

D: TRBD2
V: TRBV5-1
J: TRBJ2-1
CDR3: CASISGDSYNEQFF
DNA: TGCGCCAGTATTAGCGGGGACTCCTACAATGAGCAGTTCTTC

D: TRBD2
V: TRBV11-2
J: TRBJ2-1
CDR3: CASSLVDSGTYNEQFF
DNA: TGTGCCAGCAGCTTAGTGGATAGCGGGACTTACAATGAGCAGTTCTTC

D: NA
V: TRBV12-5
J: TRBJ1-2
CDR3: CASGIHPDYGYTF
DNA: TGTGCTAGTGGGATTCACCCTGACTATGGCTACACCTTC

D: NA
V: TRBV9
J: TRBJ2-2
CDR3: CASSQRTGTGELFF
DNA: TGTGCCAGCAGCCAACGAACGGGGACCGGGGAGCTGTTTTTT

D: NA
V: TRBV19
J: TRBJ2-2
CDR3: CASSIFAGFPGELFF
DNA: TGTGCCAGTAGTATTTTTGCGGGGTTCCCCGGGGAGCTGTTTTTT

D: NA
V: TRBV27
J: TRBJ2-1
CDR3: CASSPSRGDANEQFF
DNA: TGTGCCAGCAGTCCCTCCAGGGGTGATGCCAATGAGCAGTTCTTC

D: TRBD1
V: TRBV11-2
J: TRBJ1-2
CDR3: CASSLPGTGKGYTF
DNA: TGTGCCAGCAGCTTACCCGGGACAGGGAAAGGCTACACCTTC

D: NA
V: TRBV27
J: TRBJ2-4
CDR3: CASSLDTAKNIQYF
DNA: TGTGCCAGCAGTTTAGACACCGCCAAAAACATTCAGTACTTC

D: NA
V: TRBV9
J: TRBJ2-5
CDR3: CASRGPQETQYF
DNA: TGTGCCAGCAGGGGGCCCCAAGAGACCCAGTACTTC

D: NA
V: TRBV5-1
J: TRBJ2-7
CDR3: CASSPEVDGAYEQYF
DNA: TGCGCCAGCAGCCCGGAGGTAGACGGAGCCTACGAGCAGTACTTC

D: NA
V: TRBV4-2
J: TRBJ2-3
CDR3: CASSQVGNTDTQYF
DNA: TGTGCCAGCAGCCAAGTTGGCAACACAGATACGCAGTATTTT

D: NA
V: TRBV9
J: TRBJ2-7
CDR3: CASSPRQDSSYEQYF
DNA: TGTGCCAGCAGCCCCCGACAGGATAGCTCCTACGAGCAGTACTTC

D: NA
V: TRBV7-9
J: TRBJ2-7
CDR3: CASSLEGPGGDEQYF
DNA: TGTGCCAGCAGCTTAGAGGGGCCGGGGGGCGACGAGCAGTACTTC

D: TRBD2
V: TRBV11-2
J: TRBJ2-1
CDR3: CASSLGLAENESYNEQFF
DNA: TGTGCCAGCAGCTTAGGTCTAGCGGAAAACGAATCTTACAATGAGCAGTTCTTC

D: TRBD1
V: TRBV14
J: TRBJ2-7
CDR3: CASSHPGQGNDEQYF
DNA: TGTGCCAGCAGCCACCCGGGACAGGGAAATGACGAGCAGTACTTC

D: NA
V: TRBV5-4
J: TRBJ2-3
CDR3: CASNNVAEPTDTQYF
DNA: TGTGCCAGCAACAACGTAGCGGAGCCCACAGATACGCAGTATTTT

D: NA
V: TRBV27
J: TRBJ2-1
CDR3: CASSVRETYNEQFF
DNA: TGTGCCAGCAGTGTACGGGAGACCTACAATGAGCAGTTCTTC

D: TRBD1
V: TRBV30
J: TRBJ2-3
CDR3: CAGRDRVTDTQYF
DNA: TGTGCCGGCCGGGACAGGGTAACAGATACGCAGTATTTT

D: TRBD1
V: TRBV5-5
J: TRBJ2-3
CDR3: CASSLGDRGKLITDTQYF
DNA: TGTGCCAGCAGCTTGGGGGACAGGGGGAAGTTGATCACAGATACGCAGTATTTT